The clone carrying this TCR beta chain has more than one count but fewer than ten. Indicated time point: pre-treatment baseline. Patients with prior systemic cancer treatment, concomitant immunosuppressants, or other active malignancies were excluded. TCRdb keeps only in-frame clones here, not all; method: immunoSEQ multiplex PCR. The data hold fewer than 25,000 clones, with around nine tenths observed a single time. This record belongs to a study of blood T cell dynamics during melanoma immunotherapy. Overall study context: Metastatic melanoma patients received first-line pembrolizumab or nivolumab plus ipilimumab.

CDR3 length: 13 amino acids. V lost 0 bases and J lost 8, with 10 bases in between. Germline values: CDR1 SGHVS, CDR2 FNYEAQ. The TCR sequence derives from a human donor with melanoma. The chain has TRBV7-6 and TRBJ1-2; TRBD1 might be the D (5 bases). Sample: blood, taken from a patient treated with checkpoint blockade. CDR3 DNA sequence: TGTGCCAGCAGCTTAGCGCGCAGGGAGGGCTACACCTTC. Protein: CASSLARREGYTF.